A single T cell receptor (beta chain) is shown here with its context. Antigen: not known. CDR3-region Arm-PCR and iRepertoire HTBI primers produced the TCR beta libraries. In the authors' workflow: Detected in the samples were about 58 TRBV and 14 to 15 TRBJ segments. TCRdb reprocessed the multiplex PCR reads with MiXCR, giving one entry per CDR3 protein. The V and J calls and clone size come from TCRdb's table, not from the authors' own analysis. Seen here are roughly 500,000 distinct CDR3 sequences, around 11% observed once, and the top ten hold about 8.3%. This sample is drawn from a study of regulatory T cells in long-lasting Graves disease. Points from the study as a whole: Favored usage of TRBV28, TRBJ1-2 and TRBJ2-5 was recorded in persistent disease.

The length of the CDR3 is 14 residues. V lost 5 bases to trimming and J lost 7 bases, with 17 bases between them. Germline V gene sequence: CDR1 MNHEY, CDR2 SMNVEV (reference sequence). The time point here: newly diagnosed GD, antithyroid drugs for less than 3 months. After RNA was extracted from PBMCs, the TCR library was made from it. Enrollment of patients was through an endocrinology department in Xi'an, China. These same data were also listed under a study on T cells in Graves' hyperthyroidism and ophthalmopathy.

The input for sequencing was peripheral blood mononuclear cells (PBMCs), taken at new diagnosis, from a patient treated with antithyroid drugs. The sequence derives from a woman aged 25 to 39 with Graves disease. This chain connects TRBV27 to TRBJ2-5; perhaps TRBD2 as D (5 bases). Here the CDR3 DNA reads TGTGCCAGCAGTCCGCTCGGCAGCGGAAGGACCCAGTACTTC. Its translation is CASSPLGSGRTQYF.